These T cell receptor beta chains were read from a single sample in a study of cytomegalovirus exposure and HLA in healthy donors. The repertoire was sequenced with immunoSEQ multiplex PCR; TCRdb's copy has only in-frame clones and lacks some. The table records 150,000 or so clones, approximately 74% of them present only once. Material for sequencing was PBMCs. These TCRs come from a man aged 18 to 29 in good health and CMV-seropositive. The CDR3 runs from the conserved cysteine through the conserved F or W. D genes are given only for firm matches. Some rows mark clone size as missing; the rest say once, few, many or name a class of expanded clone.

CDR3 protein: CASSLGGLKVWAQYF
CDR3 DNA: TGTGCCAGCAGTTTAGGGGGCCTCAAGGTTTGGGCCCAGTACTTC
clone size: few
V gene: TRBV28
J gene: TRBJ2-5
D gene: .

CDR3 protein: CAWSRDRARETQYF
CDR3 DNA: TGTGCCTGGAGCCGGGACAGGGCCCGCGAGACCCAGTACTTC
clone size: .
V gene: TRBV30
J gene: TRBJ2-5
D gene: TRBD1

CDR3 protein: CASRGGQGPYEQYF
CDR3 DNA: TGTGCCAGCAGGGGGGGACAGGGCCCCTACGAGCAGTACTTC
clone size: .
V gene: TRBV6-1
J gene: TRBJ2-7
D gene: TRBD1

CDR3 protein: CASSYNSRHEQYF
CDR3 DNA: TGTGCCAGCAGTTATAACAGTCGCCACGAGCAGTACTTC
clone size: .
V gene: TRBV6-5
J gene: TRBJ2-7
D gene: .

CDR3 protein: CASSEAYRGAGNTIYF
CDR3 DNA: TGTGCCAGCAGTGAAGCTTATCGTGGGGCCGGAAACACCATATATTTT
clone size: .
V gene: TRBV6-1
J gene: TRBJ1-3
D gene: .

CDR3 protein: CASSVGGRGAEAFF
CDR3 DNA: TGTGCCAGCAGCGTAGGGGGCAGGGGAGCTGAAGCTTTCTTT
clone size: .
V gene: TRBV9
J gene: TRBJ1-1
D gene: .

CDR3 protein: CASSLIRGAGNTIYF
CDR3 DNA: TGTGCCAGCAGCTTGATCCGGGGGGCTGGAAACACCATATATTTT
clone size: .
V gene: TRBV5-5
J gene: TRBJ1-3
D gene: .

CDR3 protein: CASRFGTSGSWAF
CDR3 DNA: TGTGCCAGCAGATTTGGGACTAGCGGGTCCTGGGCCTTC
clone size: .
V gene: TRBV28
J gene: TRBJ2-7
D gene: TRBD2

CDR3 protein: CASRAGTGGNYGYTF
CDR3 DNA: TGCGCCAGCAGGGCCGGGACAGGGGGCAACTATGGCTACACCTTC
clone size: .
V gene: TRBV5-1
J gene: TRBJ1-2
D gene: TRBD1

CDR3 protein: CASGASGNYEQYF
CDR3 DNA: TGTGCCAGTGGGGCTAGCGGGAACTACGAGCAGTACTTC
clone size: few
V gene: TRBV19
J gene: TRBJ2-7
D gene: TRBD2

CDR3 protein: CASSWDSSGEQFF
CDR3 DNA: TGTGCCAGCAGCTGGGACTCTTCGGGTGAGCAGTTCTTC
clone size: .
V gene: TRBV25-1
J gene: TRBJ2-1
D gene: .

CDR3 protein: CASSQSPGQGKGEQYF
CDR3 DNA: TGCGCCAGCAGCCAGTCTCCGGGACAGGGAAAGGGTGAGCAGTACTTC
clone size: once
V gene: TRBV4-3
J gene: TRBJ2-5
D gene: TRBD1

CDR3 protein: CASSLATSGGQALTF
CDR3 DNA: TGCGCCAGCAGCTTGGCCACGTCGGGGGGCCAGGCTCTCACCTTC
clone size: .
V gene: TRBV5-1
J gene: TRBJ1-2
D gene: .

CDR3 protein: CASSQPLGGEGSGNTIYF
CDR3 DNA: TGTGCCAGCAGCCAACCGTTGGGGGGAGAGGGCTCTGGAAACACCATATATTTT
clone size: .
V gene: TRBV4-2
J gene: TRBJ1-3
D gene: .

CDR3 protein: CASRRDRALYEQYF
CDR3 DNA: TGTGCCAGCAGACGGGACAGGGCCCTCTACGAGCAGTACTTC
clone size: .
V gene: TRBV6-5
J gene: TRBJ2-7
D gene: TRBD1

CDR3 protein: CASSPWTGGAYEQYF
CDR3 DNA: TGTGCCAGTAGTCCCTGGACAGGGGGCGCGTACGAGCAGTACTTC
clone size: .
V gene: TRBV19
J gene: TRBJ2-7
D gene: TRBD1

CDR3 protein: CASSDRRGDGNQPQHF
CDR3 DNA: TGTGCCAGCAGTGATCGCAGGGGGGACGGCAATCAGCCCCAGCATTTT
clone size: .
V gene: TRBV6-1
J gene: TRBJ1-5
D gene: TRBD1

CDR3 protein: CASSYGLAGVYEQYF
CDR3 DNA: TGTGCCAGCAGTTACGGGCTAGCGGGGGTCTACGAGCAGTACTTC
clone size: .
V gene: TRBV6-5
J gene: TRBJ2-7
D gene: TRBD2

CDR3 protein: CASSLEGGDYTEAFF
CDR3 DNA: TGTGCCAGCAGCTTGGAGGGGGGGGATTATACTGAAGCTTTCTTT
clone size: .
V gene: TRBV7-9
J gene: TRBJ1-1
D gene: .

CDR3 protein: CASSLDRDTYEQYF
CDR3 DNA: TGTGCCAGCAGCTTAGACAGGGATACCTACGAGCAGTACTTC
clone size: .
V gene: TRBV11-2
J gene: TRBJ2-7
D gene: .

CDR3 protein: CASNLQDSYNSPLHF
CDR3 DNA: TGTGCCAGCAACCTACAGGACTCCTATAATTCACCCCTCCACTTT
clone size: few
V gene: TRBV6-1
J gene: TRBJ1-6
D gene: .

CDR3 protein: CAWDRGDGAEAFF
CDR3 DNA: TGTGCCTGGGACAGGGGAGATGGGGCTGAAGCTTTCTTT
clone size: .
V gene: TRBV30
J gene: TRBJ1-1
D gene: TRBD1

CDR3 protein: CASSSTGQGPTTNEKLFF
CDR3 DNA: TGCGCCAGCAGCTCCACCGGACAGGGCCCGACAACTAATGAAAAACTGTTTTTT
clone size: few
V gene: TRBV5-1
J gene: TRBJ1-4
D gene: TRBD1

CDR3 protein: CASSLESSGPYEQYF
CDR3 DNA: TGTGCCAGCAGCTTAGAATCTAGCGGCCCCTACGAGCAGTACTTC
clone size: few
V gene: TRBV7-6
J gene: TRBJ2-7
D gene: TRBD2

CDR3 protein: CASSSGVMNTEAFF
CDR3 DNA: TGTGCCAGCAGCTCGGGGGTCATGAACACTGAAGCTTTCTTT
clone size: .
V gene: TRBV7-8
J gene: TRBJ1-1
D gene: .

CDR3 protein: CASSLGLAEGTQYF
CDR3 DNA: TGTGCCAGCAGTCTCGGACTAGCGGAGGGGACCCAGTACTTC
clone size: .
V gene: TRBV9
J gene: TRBJ2-5
D gene: TRBD2

CDR3 protein: CASSYSARQGASEQYF
CDR3 DNA: TGTGCCAGCAGTTACTCGGCGCGGCAGGGGGCGAGCGAGCAGTACTTC
clone size: .
V gene: TRBV6-5
J gene: TRBJ2-7
D gene: TRBD1

CDR3 protein: CASSEDRGTYGYTF
CDR3 DNA: TGTGCCAGCAGTGAGGACAGGGGGACCTATGGCTACACCTTC
clone size: few
V gene: TRBV2
J gene: TRBJ1-2
D gene: TRBD1

CDR3 protein: CSVGGVIEGQGIETQYF
CDR3 DNA: TGCAGCGTGGGGGGGGTCATAGAGGGACAGGGAATAGAGACCCAGTACTTC
clone size: .
V gene: TRBV29-1
J gene: TRBJ2-5
D gene: TRBD1